Following are 10 T cell receptor beta chains from one sample sequenced in a study of OX40 agonist ivuxolimab in advanced cancers. The repertoire was sequenced with immunoSEQ multiplex PCR; TCRdb's copy has only in-frame clones and lacks some. The sample shows more than 15,000 clones, over 75% of them seen only once. The sample consisted of CD4+ or CD8+ T cells sorted from blood, taken in a trial of the OX40 agonist ivuxolimab. The receptors were sampled from an adult with an advanced solid tumor such as melanoma, head and neck, liver or kidney cancer.

The chain recombines TRBV19 with TRBJ2-2, with unresolved D. Trimming removed 3 bases from V and 3 bases from J, with 8 bases in between. This CDR3 is 14 amino acids long. Per germline, CDR1 LNHDA and CDR2 SQIVND (reference sequence). CDR3 coding DNA: TGTGCCAGTAGTATCCCTGTAGACACCGGGGAGCTGTTTTTT. It encodes CASSIPVDTGELFF.

This clone was seen only a few times. The chain uses TRBV7-9 and TRBJ1-2; 7 positions match TRBD1. The CDR3 is made up of 14 amino acids. Germline V gives CDR1 SEHNR, CDR2 FQNEAQ (reference sequence). The V and J ends lost 5 bases and 7 bases, in that order; junction bases with no gene match: 10. The CDR3, as DNA: TGTGCCAGCAGCCAGGGGGATGTGGAATTTGGCTACACCTTC. Encoded protein: CASSQGDVEFGYTF.

This chain connects TRBV2 to TRBJ2-7, with 8 bases identical to TRBD1. J gave up 6 bases and V 5 bases, and 12 bases lay outside the gene matches. CDR3 size: 15 residues. The germline V gene encodes CDR1 SNHLY and CDR2 FYNNEI. The CDR3 bases are TGTGCCAGCAGTTCAAGGACAGGGACATTAGGCGAGCAGTACTTC. This gives the protein CASSSRTGTLGEQYF.

The chain carries TRBV7-9 and TRBJ1-2; no reliable D call. Trimming cost V 5 bases and J 4 bases, with 8 bases left between them. The CDR3 is 12 residues long. The germline CDR1 and CDR2 sequences are SEHNR and FQNEAQ (reference sequence). In DNA, the CDR3 is TGTGCCAGCAGCGCAGAACGCTATGGCTACACCTTC. As protein: CASSAERYGYTF.

The gene calls are TRBV27 and TRBJ1-1, with 9 bases matching TRBD1. The CDR3 totals 14 residues. J gave up 4 bases and V 5 bases, and 5 bases lay outside the gene matches. CDR1 MNHEY and CDR2 SMNVEV come from the germline V gene (reference sequence). The CDR3 DNA reads TGTGCCAGCAGTGTACAGGGGGCGAGCACTGAAGCTTTCTTT. The encoded protein is CASSVQGASTEAFF.

By share of the sample, this clone is large. J is TRBJ1-2 and V is TRBV6-5, with TRBD1 matching 8 bases. V trimming: 5 bases; J trimming: 4 bases; junction bases outside the gene matches: 9. The CDR3 is 15 amino acids. Germline V gene sequence: CDR1 MNHEY, CDR2 SVGAGI. CDR3 nucleotide sequence: TGTGCCAGCAGTACCCGGACAGGGAGGGCCTATGGCTACACCTTC. This encodes CASSTRTGRAYGYTF.

This chain links TRBV7-2 with TRBJ2-1; tentative D call: TRBD2 (6 bases). V lost 4 bases and J 2 bases, leaving 12 bases between the germline ends. The CDR3 is 15 amino acids. In germline, CDR1 is SGHTA, CDR2 FQGNSA. CDR3 sequence reads: CASSSISGPYNEQFF. CDR3 bases: TGTGCCAGCAGCTCGATTAGCGGCCCCTACAATGAGCAGTTCTTC.

This clone is labeled medium-sized. CDR3 amino acids: CASSSGAGSLQPQHF. DNA for the CDR3: TGTGCCAGCAGTTCCGGAGCGGGGAGTCTTCAGCCCCAGCATTTT. The rearrangement joins TRBV11-2 to TRBJ1-5; no clear D gene. CDR3 length equals 15 residues. V was trimmed by 6 bases and J by 6 bases, leaving 18 bases between them. Looked up from germline, CDR1 is SGHAT and CDR2 is FQNNGV.

The rearrangement links TRBV19 to TRBJ2-1, with a tentative D call TRBD2 (6 bases). The CDR3 is 15 amino acids. Trimming cost V 3 bases and J 1 base, with 10 bases left between them. CDR1 is LNHDA, CDR2 SQIVND, per germline (reference sequence). The CDR3 reads CASSIFAGSYNEQFF. The CDR3, as DNA: TGTGCCAGTAGTATTTTTGCGGGGTCCTACAATGAGCAGTTCTTC.

This chain uses TRBV25-1 with TRBJ1-1, with D hard to call. Germline CDR1 and CDR2: MGHDK and SYGVNS. The CDR3 loop spans 11 amino acids. V lost 10 bases and J lost 10, with 16 bases in between. CDR3 DNA: TGTGCCACCGTAGACGGGGAGGGAGCTTTCTTT. Amino acids: CATVDGEGAFF.